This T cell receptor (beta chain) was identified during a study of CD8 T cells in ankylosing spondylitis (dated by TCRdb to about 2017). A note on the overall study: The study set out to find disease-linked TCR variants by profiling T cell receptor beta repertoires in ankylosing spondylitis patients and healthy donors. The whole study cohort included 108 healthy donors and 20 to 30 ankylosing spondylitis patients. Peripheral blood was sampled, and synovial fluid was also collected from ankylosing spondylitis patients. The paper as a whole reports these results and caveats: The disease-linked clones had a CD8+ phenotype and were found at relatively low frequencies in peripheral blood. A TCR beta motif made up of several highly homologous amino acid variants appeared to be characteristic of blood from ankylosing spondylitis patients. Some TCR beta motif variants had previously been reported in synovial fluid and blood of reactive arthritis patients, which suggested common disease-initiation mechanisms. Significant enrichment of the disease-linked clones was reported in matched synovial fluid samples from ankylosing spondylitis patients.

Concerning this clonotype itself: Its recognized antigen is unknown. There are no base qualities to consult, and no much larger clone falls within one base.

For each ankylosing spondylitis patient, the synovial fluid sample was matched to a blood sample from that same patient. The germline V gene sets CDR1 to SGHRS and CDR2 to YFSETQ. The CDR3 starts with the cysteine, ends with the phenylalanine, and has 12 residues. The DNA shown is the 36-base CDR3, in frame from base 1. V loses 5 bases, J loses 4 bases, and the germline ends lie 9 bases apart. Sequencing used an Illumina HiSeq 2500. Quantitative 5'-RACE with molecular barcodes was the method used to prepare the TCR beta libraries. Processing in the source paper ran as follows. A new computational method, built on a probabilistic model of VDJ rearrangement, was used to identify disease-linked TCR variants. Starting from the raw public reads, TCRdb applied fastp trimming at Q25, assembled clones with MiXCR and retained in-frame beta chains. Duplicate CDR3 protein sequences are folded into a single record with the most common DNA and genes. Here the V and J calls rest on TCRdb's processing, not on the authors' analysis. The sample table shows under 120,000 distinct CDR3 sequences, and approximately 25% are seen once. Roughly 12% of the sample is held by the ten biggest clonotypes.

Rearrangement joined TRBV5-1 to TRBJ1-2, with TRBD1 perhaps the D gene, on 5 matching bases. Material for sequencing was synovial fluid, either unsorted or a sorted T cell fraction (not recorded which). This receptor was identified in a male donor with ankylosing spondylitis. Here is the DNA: TGCGCCAGCAGGGGGCTCCTCTATGGCTACACCTTC. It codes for CASRGLLYGYTF.